This T cell receptor (beta chain) came from a study of Ad26.COV2.S vaccination and SARS-CoV-2 variants. Points from the study as a whole: Spike-specific CD8+ and CD4+ T cell responses reportedly showed substantial breadth after vaccination.

In the case of this clone: Its antigen remains unidentified.

Unmatched junction bases numbered 7, after V lost 0 bases and J lost 6 bases. The CDR3 loop spans 16 amino acids. The V gene's germline CDR1 is MGHRA and CDR2 YSYEKL. Treatment noted: roughly 18 received Ad26.COV2.S at low or high dose, single or two shots; 5 received placebo; per-sample allocation not given. Specimen acquisition occurred on day 63 following the initial vaccine or placebo injection. In Boston, an adult donor aged 18-55 years took part. Profiling relied on immunoSEQ multiplex PCR, and the TCRdb table lists in-frame clones only, not all of them. The sample records about 350,000 clones, less than 90% being singletons.

This specimen was peripheral blood, taken in a trial of Ad26.COV2.S vaccine versus placebo. The TCR comes from a person between 18 and 60 years old who received the Ad26.COV2.S COVID-19 vaccine or a placebo. V and J are TRBV4-1 and TRBJ1-5; 8 positions match TRBD1. The CDR3 coding sequence is TGCGCCAGCAGCCAAGAAGGGACAGGAGCCGCTCAGCCCCAGCATTTT. It specifies CASSQEGTGAAQPQHF.